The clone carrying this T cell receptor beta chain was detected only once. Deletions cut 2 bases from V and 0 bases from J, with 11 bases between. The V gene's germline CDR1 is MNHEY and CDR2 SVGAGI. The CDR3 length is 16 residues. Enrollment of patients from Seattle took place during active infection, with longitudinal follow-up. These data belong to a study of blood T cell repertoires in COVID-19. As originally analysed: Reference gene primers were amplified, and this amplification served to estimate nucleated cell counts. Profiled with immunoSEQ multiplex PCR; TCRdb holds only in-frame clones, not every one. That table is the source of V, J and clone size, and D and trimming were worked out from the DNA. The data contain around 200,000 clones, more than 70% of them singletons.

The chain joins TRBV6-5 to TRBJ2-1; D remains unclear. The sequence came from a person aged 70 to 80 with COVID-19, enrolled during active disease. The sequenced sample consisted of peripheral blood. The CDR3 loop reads CASSYGVGSSYNEQFF. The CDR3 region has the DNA TGTGCCAGCAGTTACGGTGTGGGCAGCTCCTACAATGAGCAGTTCTTC.